This TCR beta chain derives from a study of blood T cell repertoires in COVID-19. Turning to the study itself: Sites in the United States, Italy and Spain provided acute and convalescent COVID-19 samples. T cells, B-cell-depleted T cells, or PBMCs supplied cDNA or gDNA.

Source study methods: Quantification of nucleated cells was approximated via reference gene primer amplification. Profiling relied on immunoSEQ multiplex PCR, and the TCRdb table lists in-frame clones only, not all of them. V, J and clone size derive from that table, while D and trimming were established from the DNA sequence. This table has 90,000 to 150,000 clones, roughly 90% appearing once. V was pared by 6 bases and J by 3 bases, with 7 bases of the junction left unmatched. The germline gives CDR1 MDHEN, CDR2 SYDVKM. CDR3 length equals 15 residues. The source is a human donor in a cohort sampled during active COVID-19. Sequencing used peripheral blood. The V and J genes are TRBV28 and TRBJ2-7, with 11 bases lining up with TRBD2. The CDR3 bases are TGTGCCAGCAGACTAAGACTAGCGGGGAGCTACGAGCAGTACTTC. Protein sequence: CASRLRLAGSYEQYF.